This TCR beta chain was captured by sequencing in a study of T cells in Graves' hyperthyroidism and ophthalmopathy (dated by TCRdb to the late 2010s). Describing the broader study: Peripheral blood was sampled at the time of initial diagnosis, prior to any treatment. The roughly 91 discovery patients were randomly divided into training and test sets at a 7:3 ratio. Thyroid tissue and blood T-cell repertoires from about six Graves' hyperthyroidism patients were also compared in the study. Whether ophthalmopathy could be predicted prospectively was tested in an independent validation cohort made up of approximately 19 hyperthyroidism patients plus 17 patients who later progressed to ophthalmopathy. After sampling, hyperthyroidism patients received methimazole starting at 30 mg daily, and ophthalmopathy patients received high-dose intravenous methylprednisolone. The paper describes TCR Vbeta CDR3 sequencing of roughly 130 peripheral blood samples, made up of 43 ophthalmopathy patients, 70 to 80 hyperthyroidism patients and 17 progressor patients. A discovery cohort of roughly 100 patients, about 44 with Graves' ophthalmopathy and roughly 59 with stable Graves' hyperthyroidism, was used to find distinguishing TCR V-J signatures. Summary of the overall study and its limitations: Most expanded thyroid clonotypes (frequency above 0.001) were also detected in blood, a finding suggesting that blood repertoires may reflect thyroid immune responses. In cross-validation, a model built on a 13 V-J signature told ophthalmopathy apart from stable hyperthyroidism with under 90% sensitivity and around 81% specificity, and in testing the same model reached 80%/75%. In validation, the model predicted progression to ophthalmopathy with 65% to 71% sensitivity and approximately 74% specificity, a median of 6.5 months before onset. Sample size was not statistically predetermined, and blinding of investigators to group allocation was not performed.

To note about this clonotype: Its antigen specificity is not known. The record has no base qualities; no much larger clone is one base away.

Moderately to severely active disease, a Clinical Activity Score of at least 3, a NOSPECS grade of at least 4, and a duration under 3 months were present in ophthalmopathy patients. Patients with uncontrolled infections, other autoimmune diseases, pregnancy or lactation were excluded. Diagnoses were established on the basis of clinical symptoms, serum thyroxine and TRAb, thyroid ultrasound, and orbital computed tomography. PBMCs were isolated from about 9.1 ml of fresh peripheral blood by Ficoll-Paque density gradient centrifugation. Total RNA was extracted using Trizol reagent, and RNA quality was assessed on an Agilent 2100 Bioanalyzer. The CDR3 spans 14 residues, from the cysteine through the phenylalanine. The retained sequence is limited to the CDR3, 42 bases, with the frame set at the first base. V loses 0 bases of germline sequence and J loses 6 bases, and the interval between the two ends is 8 bases. The germline V gene provides CDR1 MNHEY and CDR2 SVGAGI.

Amplification of TCR beta CDR3 regions was carried out from RNA transcripts. A first-round RT-PCR of the TCR CDR3 used the HTBI primer set with the Qiagen OneStep RT-PCR kit. A second multiplex PCR round built the libraries, followed by size selection and purification. Paired-end sequencing of the libraries was performed with 100 bp reads on an Illumina HiSeq2000. On the study's bioinformatics: SOAPnuke was used to process the raw data, with reads discarded if the reads contained adapters or uncalled bases, had a mean Phred below 15, or lacked an exact constant-primer or identifier match. High-quality paired reads were merged with COPE v1.2.5, and unique nucleotide sequences were defined as clonotypes. Clonotypes were aligned to IMGT TRBV, TRBD and TRBJ reference segments using MiTCR v1.1. Analysis was restricted to V-J combinations with a frequency above 0.0001, which covered about 99% of repertoires. The TCS score was defined as the ratio of F50 (clonal expansion) to E x V (chaos), calculated using BLOSUM62-based TCRdist between CDR3 peptides within each V-J. Welch's t-statistics and random forest reduced roughly 540 V-J features to under 15, which were used in a naive Bayes classifier (R e1071). TCRdb reprocessing: public reads trimmed at Q25 with fastp, clones called with MiXCR, in-frame beta chains kept. Entries are consolidated by CDR3 protein sequence, retaining the most common genes and DNA. TCRdb, not the original authors, processed these V and J calls. The table for this sample lists hundreds of thousands of distinct CDR3 sequences; under 25% of them were counted only once. Of the sample, 30% to 40% falls within the top ten clones.

The origin of this receptor is a young man with Graves' ophthalmopathy. The specimen sequenced was blood. The rearrangement joined TRBV6-5 to TRBJ2-2, with the D gene not clear enough to name. The CDR3 is CASSYSRLSGELFF. The bases are TGTGCCAGCAGTTACTCGAGACTTTCCGGGGAGCTGTTTTTT.